The 29 T cell receptor beta chains below were found in one sample sequenced in a study of T cell repertoires in cytomegalovirus infection. TCRdb passed the reads through MiXCR, listing each CDR3 protein once. The sample lists roughly 76,000 distinct CDR3 sequences, roughly 3.7% occurring once. Specimen: PBMCs. These receptors originate from a human donor in good health (CMV status not recorded). Some clones in this sample may be carry-over from other donors' samples.

The sample holds many counts of this clonotype. The rearrangement links TRBV12-3 or TRBV12-4 to TRBJ2-5; D is ambiguous. The CDR3 is 12 residues long. V was pared by 4 bases and J by 5 bases, with 8 bases between. For the CDR3, the DNA is TGTGCCAGCAGTTCCAGCAGGGAGACCCAGTACTTC. Amino acids: CASSSSRETQYF.

In this sample, this clonotype turned up many times. The J gene is TRBJ2-7, the V gene TRBV7-2; 9 bases match TRBD1. The CDR3 consists of 14 residues. Germline CDR1 reads SGHTA; CDR2 reads FQGNSA. Trimming took 5 bases from V and 7 from J; bases not matched to a gene: 9. The CDR3 region is CASSPGTGQREQYF. Written as DNA, the CDR3 is TGTGCCAGCAGCCCCGGGACAGGGCAAAGGGAGCAGTACTTC.

In this sample, this clonotype turned up many times. The rearrangement joins TRBV5-1 to TRBJ2-5; D is ambiguous. This CDR3 has 13 amino acids. CDR1 is SGHRS, CDR2 YFSETQ, per germline. V lost 0 bases to trimming and J lost 2 bases, with 5 bases between them. Here the CDR3 reads CASSLDGQETQYF. The CDR3 nucleotides are TGCGCCAGCAGCTTGGACGGTCAAGAGACCCAGTACTTC.

This clonotype occurred many times. The CDR3 reads CAISGDRGTHEQYF. CDR3 sequence (DNA): TGTGCCATCAGTGGGGACAGGGGTACCCACGAGCAGTACTTC. The chain combines TRBV10-3 with TRBJ2-7; 10 nucleotides agree with TRBD1. Trimming cost V 4 bases and J 5 bases; bases outside gene matches: 5. The CDR3 is 14 amino acids. Germline V gives CDR1 ENHRY, CDR2 SYGVKD.

This clonotype has a count of ten or more. The genes are TRBV7-9 and TRBJ2-5; TRBD1 aligns across 7 bases. This CDR3 is 15 amino acids long. Germline CDR1 SEHNR, CDR2 FQNEAQ (reference sequence). The ends lost 5 bases at V and 5 bases at J; junction bases unmatched: 11. CDR3 DNA: TGTGCCAGCAGCCCAACCGACAGGGAGAAGGAGACCCAGTACTTC. Translation: CASSPTDREKETQYF.

This clonotype was detected ten times or more. J is TRBJ2-4 and V is TRBV7-9, with a tentative D call TRBD1 (5 bases). The CDR3 covers 17 residues. The germline gives CDR1 SEHNR, CDR2 FQNEAQ (reference sequence). Deletions cut 5 bases from V and 5 bases from J, with 22 bases between. The CDR3 DNA follows: TGTGCCAGCAGCCAGACATTGGTGGACAAACGGGAAAACATTCAGTACTTC. Protein: CASSQTLVDKRENIQYF.

For this clonotype: This clone may be a read error of a much larger clone one base away. The chain has TRBV5-4 and TRBJ1-2; D call uncertain. Germline loops: CDR1 SGHNT, CDR2 YYREEE (reference sequence). The CDR3 length is 13 residues. DNA of the CDR3: TGTGACAGCAGCCCGGACCGCCTGAGGGGCTACACCTTC. Its translation is CDSSPDRLRGYTF.

The chain combines TRBV7-2 with TRBJ1-1; no firm D call. The germline V and J ends were trimmed by 7 bases and 6 bases, with 15 bases remaining between them. The CDR3 sequence is 13 residues long. Germline V gives CDR1 SGHTA, CDR2 FQGNSA. CDR3 sequence reads: CASKTPAGPEAFF. The CDR3 nucleotides read TGTGCCAGCAAAACGCCGGCAGGCCCTGAAGCTTTCTTT.

This clonotype occurred many times. V usage is TRBV18 and J usage is TRBJ2-7; 7 bases are a match to TRBD1. CDR3 length: 16 amino acids. The germline V gene has CDR1 KGHSH and CDR2 LQKENI. The V segment lost 3 bases and the J segment 3 bases; nucleotides outside the gene matches: 11. CDR3 coding DNA: TGTGCCAGCTCACCCAGAACAGGGGACACAAACTACGAGCAGTACTTC. As protein: CASSPRTGDTNYEQYF.

This clonotype was detected many times. The CDR3 reads CASRRGHEQYF. The CDR3 coding sequence is TGTGCCAGTAGACGGGGACACGAGCAGTACTTC. The chain links TRBV19 to TRBJ2-7; TRBD1 or TRBD2 may be the D gene (5 bases each). CDR1 and CDR2 from the germline V gene are LNHDA and SQIVND (reference sequence). The CDR3 contains 11 residues. The ends were cut back, 6 bases at V and 5 bases at J, with 8 bases in the middle.

This clonotype was observed at least ten times. The chain couples TRBV4-3 to TRBJ1-1; unclear D gene. The CDR3 length is 15 residues. Germline CDR1 and CDR2: LGHNA and YSLEER. Trimming cost V 1 base and J 0 bases, with 9 bases left between them. The CDR3 spells CASSQVGWVNTEAFF. The DNA for the CDR3 is TGCGCCAGCAGCCAAGTCGGTTGGGTGAACACTGAAGCTTTCTTT.

This clonotype was observed many times. The chain employs TRBV7-3 and TRBJ2-3; D possibly matches TRBD1 or TRBD2 (6 bases each). V lost 7 bases to trimming and J lost 7 bases, with 24 bases between them. The V gene's germline CDR1 is SGHTA and CDR2 FQGTGA. The CDR3 is 16 residues long. The CDR3 DNA follows: TGTGCCAGCACCCCAGGTGGGGGGCTGGCTGGGAATACGCAGTATTTT. Its translation: CASTPGGGLAGNTQYF. Based on the CDR3 plus reference TRBV7-3 and TRBJ2-3, the full variable domain is GAGVSQTPSNKVTEKGKYVELRCDPISGHTALYWYRQSLGQGPEFLIYFQGTGAADDSGLPNDRFFAVRPEGSVSTLKIQRTERGDSAVYLCASTPGGGLAGNTQYFGPGTRLTVL.

In its sample, this clonotype was seen many times. The V gene is TRBV6-2 or TRBV6-3, the J gene TRBJ2-7; a weak D match, TRBD1 (5 bases). This CDR3 contains 12 residues. The germline gives CDR1 MNHEY, CDR2 SVGEGT. V lost 4 bases to trimming and J lost 3 bases, with 7 bases between them. CDR3 in DNA: TGTGCCAGCAGTTTTGACAGCTACGAGCAGTACTTC. This encodes CASSFDSYEQYF.

This clonotype has at least ten counts. The rearrangement links TRBV27 to TRBJ1-2, with a possible D match to TRBD1 (6 bases). Germline V gene lookup returns CDR1 MNHEY and CDR2 SMNVEV (reference sequence). The length of the CDR3 is 15 residues. Between the trimmed V and J ends, which lost 4 bases and 2 bases, there was a span of 14 bases. The CDR3 reads CASSSRGAANYGYTF. The DNA for the CDR3 is TGTGCCAGCAGTTCCCGGGGGGCGGCGAACTATGGCTACACCTTC.

This clonotype was detected ten times or more. CDR3 nucleotide sequence: TGTGCCAGCAGCTTCGGAACCCCCTGGACCCAGTACTTC. Translating gives CASSFGTPWTQYF. V is TRBV7-2 and J is TRBJ2-5, with no clear D. Looked up from germline, CDR1 is SGHTA and CDR2 is FQGNSA. The ends were cut back, 3 bases at V and 7 bases at J, with 12 bases in the middle. CDR3 length equals 13 residues. The whole variable domain, filled in from reference TRBV7-2 and TRBJ2-5, reads GAGVSQSPSNKVTEKGKDVELRCDPISGHTALYWYRQSLGQGLEFLIYFQGNSAPDKSGLPSDRFSAERTGGSVSTLTIQRTQQEDSAVYLCASSFGTPWTQYFGPGTRLLVL.

This clonotype was seen a few times. The gene calls are TRBV12-3 or TRBV12-4 and TRBJ1-5, with D unresolved. The CDR3 consists of 12 residues. V dropped 3 bases and J dropped 8 bases, with 8 bases sitting between them. Here the CDR3 reads CASSLMVEPQHF. DNA of the CDR3: TGTGCCAGCAGTTTGATGGTAGAGCCCCAGCATTTT.

This clonotype was counted at least ten times. The rearrangement links TRBV6-4 to TRBJ1-6; 9 bases align to TRBD1. The germline CDR1 and CDR2 sequences are MRHNA and SNTAGT. V lost 4 bases, J lost 7 bases, and 2 bases stayed unmatched. The CDR3 spans 14 residues. The CDR3 here is CASSAGQGNSPLHF. The DNA for the CDR3 is TGTGCCAGCAGTGCTGGACAGGGGAATTCACCCCTCCACTTT.

This clonotype was observed at least ten times. The chain couples TRBV7-2 to TRBJ2-7; no clear D gene. Trimming removed 1 base from V and 6 bases from J, with 13 bases in between. Per germline, CDR1 SGHTA and CDR2 FQGNSA. This CDR3 is built from 14 residues. The CDR3 nucleotides read TGTGCCAGCAGCTTAGAAGGGAAAGCATCCGAGCAGTACTTC. It codes for CASSLEGKASEQYF. Supplemented by reference TRBV7-2 and TRBJ2-7, the full variable domain reads GAGVSQSPSNKVTEKGKDVELRCDPISGHTALYWYRQSLGQGLEFLIYFQGNSAPDKSGLPSDRFSAERTGGSVSTLTIQRTQQEDSAVYLCASSLEGKASEQYFGPGTRLTVT.

Ten or more counts support this clonotype. The chain uses TRBV9 and TRBJ1-1; tentative D call: TRBD1 (5 bases). The germline V gene encodes CDR1 SGDLS and CDR2 YYNGEE. The CDR3 covers 14 residues. Trimming stripped 0 bases from V and 4 bases from J, with 10 bases between. The CDR3 region has the DNA TGTGCCAGCAGCGTAGAGGGGATTGGCACTGAAGCTTTCTTT. Translated: CASSVEGIGTEAFF.

This clonotype was recorded at least ten times. This chain uses TRBV11-2 with TRBJ2-7, with 14 nucleotides matching TRBD2. Germline assignment: CDR1 SGHAT and CDR2 FQNNGV. This CDR3 has 18 residues. With V trimmed by 5 bases and J by 0 bases, 9 bases remained unmatched. In DNA, the CDR3 is TGTGCCAGCAGCATCGGGACTAGCGGGGGCCGGAGCTCCTACGAGCAGTACTTC. This translates into CASSIGTSGGRSSYEQYF.

This clonotype showed up many times. The chain employs TRBV7-2 and TRBJ1-2; D is unclear. Germline assignment: CDR1 SGHTA and CDR2 FQGNSA. Between the trimmed V and J ends, which lost 0 bases and 4 bases, there was a span of 6 bases. CDR3 length equals 13 residues. CDR3 coding DNA: TGTGCCAGCAGCTTAGCGCGCCGCTATGGCTACACCTTC. The encoded protein is CASSLARRYGYTF.

This clonotype was detected ten times or more. The chain is built from TRBV7-2 and TRBJ1-5; no clear D gene. CDR3 size: 14 residues. The V end lost 5 bases, the J end lost 1 base, and 9 bases lay between the germline ends. The germline V gene has CDR1 SGHTA and CDR2 FQGNSA. Here the CDR3 DNA reads TGTGCCAGCAGCATGACTGAGAGCAATCAGCCCCAGCATTTT. It is translated as CASSMTESNQPQHF.

This clonotype was counted at least ten times. The chain combines TRBV6-2 or TRBV6-3 with TRBJ2-5, with 10 positions matching TRBD2. CDR3 size: 16 residues. Germline CDR1 and CDR2: MNHEY and SVGEGT. Germline trimming cut 6 bases from V and 2 bases from J; bases unmatched to any gene: 9. In DNA, the CDR3 is TGTGCCAGCAGACCCGGGATAGCGGGGGGTCAAGAGACCCAGTACTTC. Translation: CASRPGIAGGQETQYF.

This clonotype was recorded many times. The J gene is TRBJ2-7, the V gene TRBV6-1; possibly TRBD1 for D (6 bases). CDR1 is MNHNS and CDR2 is SASEGT in the germline V gene. The ends were cut back, 5 bases at V and 2 bases at J, with 13 bases in the middle. The CDR3 is made up of 14 amino acids. The CDR3 DNA reads as TGTGCCAGCAGTTCGGACAGACCTCCCTACGAGCAGTACTTC. This codes for CASSSDRPPYEQYF.

The sample holds many counts of this clonotype. The chain links TRBV4-2 to TRBJ1-6; 8 bases map to TRBD1. V shed 0 bases, J shed 7 bases, and the junction held 2 bases outside the gene matches. Germline V gene lookup returns CDR1 LGHNA and CDR2 YNFKEQ. The CDR3 is 15 amino acids. CDR3 residues: CASSQERTGNSPLHF. The CDR3 DNA reads as TGTGCCAGCAGCCAAGAGAGGACAGGGAATTCACCCCTCCACTTT.

The sample holds many counts of this clonotype. This chain joins TRBV7-2 and TRBJ1-6, with D possibly TRBD1 on 5 matching bases. The V gene's germline CDR1 is SGHTA and CDR2 FQGNSA. V was cut by 0 bases and J by 9 bases, with 15 bases left in between. The CDR3 totals 16 residues. The CDR3 region is CASSLARTRASSPLHF. The CDR3, as DNA: TGTGCCAGCAGCTTAGCCAGGACAAGAGCTAGTTCACCCCTCCACTTT.

This clonotype was counted many times. The chain has TRBV19 and TRBJ2-7; TRBD1 matches at 7 bases. The germline V gene has CDR1 LNHDA and CDR2 SQIVND (reference sequence). V lost 6 bases to trimming and J lost 7 bases; unmatched junction nucleotides: 15. The CDR3 extends over 15 amino acids. The CDR3 region is CASRLTGTAGWEQYF. The CDR3, as DNA: TGTGCCAGTAGGCTAACCGGGACAGCCGGCTGGGAGCAGTACTTC.

This clonotype appeared many times. The rearrangement links TRBV19 to TRBJ1-2, with D possibly being TRBD1 (5 bases). CDR3 length equals 13 residues. Per germline, CDR1 LNHDA and CDR2 SQIVND (reference sequence). Trimming took 7 bases from V and 7 from J, leaving 16 bases between them. The CDR3 loop is CASNFGGRSGYTF. Written as DNA, the CDR3 is TGTGCCAGTAACTTCGGGGGACGGAGTGGCTACACCTTC.

Points on this clonotype: A read error is likely, as this CDR3 ends without the conserved phenylalanine or tryptophan. The rearrangement joins TRBV11-2 to TRBJ2-3; D is unclear. This CDR3 comprises 12 residues. Trimming pared 1 base from V and 4 bases from J, leaving 3 bases between. Germline V CDR1 and CDR2: SGHAT, FQNNGV. For the CDR3, the DNA is TGTGCCAGCAGCTTAGGTGCAGATACGCAGTATGTT. The encoded protein is CASSLGADTQYV.